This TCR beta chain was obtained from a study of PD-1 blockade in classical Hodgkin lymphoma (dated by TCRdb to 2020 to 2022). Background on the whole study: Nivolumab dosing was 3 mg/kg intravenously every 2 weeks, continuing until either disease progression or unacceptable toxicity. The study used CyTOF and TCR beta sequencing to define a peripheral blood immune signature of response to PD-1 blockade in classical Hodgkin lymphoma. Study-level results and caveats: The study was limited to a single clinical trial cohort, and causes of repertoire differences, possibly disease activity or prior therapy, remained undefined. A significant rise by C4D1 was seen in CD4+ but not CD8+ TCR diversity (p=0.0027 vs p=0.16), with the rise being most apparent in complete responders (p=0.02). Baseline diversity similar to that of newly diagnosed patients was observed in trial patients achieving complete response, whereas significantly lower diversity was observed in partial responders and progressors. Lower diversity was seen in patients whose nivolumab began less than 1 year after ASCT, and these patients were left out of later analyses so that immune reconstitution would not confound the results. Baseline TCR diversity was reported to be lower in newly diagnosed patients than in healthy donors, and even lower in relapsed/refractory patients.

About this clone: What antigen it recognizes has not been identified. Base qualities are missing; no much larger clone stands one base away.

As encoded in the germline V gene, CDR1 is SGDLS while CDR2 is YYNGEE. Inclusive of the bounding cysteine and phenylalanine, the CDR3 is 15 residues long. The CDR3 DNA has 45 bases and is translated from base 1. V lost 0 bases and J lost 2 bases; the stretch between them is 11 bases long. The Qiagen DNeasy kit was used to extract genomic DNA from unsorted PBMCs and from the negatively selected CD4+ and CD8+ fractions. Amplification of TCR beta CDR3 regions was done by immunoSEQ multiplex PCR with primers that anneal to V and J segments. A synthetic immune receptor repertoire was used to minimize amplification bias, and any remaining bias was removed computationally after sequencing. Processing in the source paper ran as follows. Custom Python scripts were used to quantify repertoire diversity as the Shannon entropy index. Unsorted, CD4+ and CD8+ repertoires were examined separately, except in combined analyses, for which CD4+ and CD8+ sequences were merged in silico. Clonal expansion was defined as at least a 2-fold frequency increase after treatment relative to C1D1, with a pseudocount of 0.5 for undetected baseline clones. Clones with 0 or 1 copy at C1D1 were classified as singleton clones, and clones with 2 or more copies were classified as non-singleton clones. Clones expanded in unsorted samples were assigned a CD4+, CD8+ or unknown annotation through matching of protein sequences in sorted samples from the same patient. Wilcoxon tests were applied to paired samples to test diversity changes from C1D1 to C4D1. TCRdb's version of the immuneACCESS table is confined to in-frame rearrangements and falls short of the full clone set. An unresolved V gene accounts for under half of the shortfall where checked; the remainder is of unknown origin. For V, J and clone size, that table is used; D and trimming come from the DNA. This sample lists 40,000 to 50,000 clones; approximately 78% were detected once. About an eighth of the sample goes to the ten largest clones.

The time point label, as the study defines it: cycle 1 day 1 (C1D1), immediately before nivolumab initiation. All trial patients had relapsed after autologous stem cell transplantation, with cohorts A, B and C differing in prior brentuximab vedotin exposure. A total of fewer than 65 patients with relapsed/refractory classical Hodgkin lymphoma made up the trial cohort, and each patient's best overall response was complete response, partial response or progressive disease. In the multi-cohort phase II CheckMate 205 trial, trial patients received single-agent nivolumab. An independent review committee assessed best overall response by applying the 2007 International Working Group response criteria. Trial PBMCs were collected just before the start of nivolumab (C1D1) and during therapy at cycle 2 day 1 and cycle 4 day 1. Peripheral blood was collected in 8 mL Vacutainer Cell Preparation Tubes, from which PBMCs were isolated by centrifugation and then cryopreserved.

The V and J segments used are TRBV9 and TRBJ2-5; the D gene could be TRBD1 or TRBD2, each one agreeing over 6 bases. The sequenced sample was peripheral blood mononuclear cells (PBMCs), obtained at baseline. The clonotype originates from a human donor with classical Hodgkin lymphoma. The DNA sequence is TGTGCCAGCAGCGTAGGGGGGGCCCCTCAAGAGACCCAGTACTTC. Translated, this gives CASSVGGAPQETQYF.